The 31 T cell receptor beta chains listed next were all sequenced from one sample in a study of blood T cell repertoires in COVID-19. Sequenced by immunoSEQ multiplex PCR; TCRdb stores in-frame clones only, minus some. The sample consists of roughly 130,000 clones, roughly 84% of them appearing once. Input material: PBMCs or T cells enriched from blood (not recorded which). The source is a man between 35 and 55 years old with acute COVID-19.

The J gene is TRBJ1-5, the V gene TRBV27; D perhaps matches TRBD1 (5 bases). Germline V lookup: CDR1 MNHEY, CDR2 SMNVEV (reference sequence). V lost 2 bases, J lost 6 bases, and 11 bases lay in between. The CDR3 runs to 14 residues. CDR3 DNA sequence: TGTGCCAGCAGTTTAGGAGGGGCGATTCAGCCCCAGCATTTT. The encoded protein is CASSLGGAIQPQHF.

The V gene is TRBV28, the J gene TRBJ2-2; D uncertain. Trimming removed 6 bases from V and 4 bases from J, with 6 bases in between. Germline CDR1 and CDR2: MDHEN and SYDVKM. This CDR3 contains 12 residues. The CDR3 reads CASSLATGELFF. CDR3 in DNA: TGTGCCAGCAGCCTGGCCACCGGGGAGCTGTTTTTT. Combining the CDR3 with reference TRBV28 and TRBJ2-2 gives the whole variable domain DVKVTQSSRYLVKRTGEKVFLECVQDMDHENMFWYRQDPGLGLRLIYFSYDVKMKEKGDIPEGYSVSREKKERFSLILESASTNQTSMYLCASSLATGELFFGEGSRLTVL.

The rearrangement uses TRBV9 and TRBJ1-2, with D perhaps TRBD1 (5 bases). CDR3 length: 15 amino acids. The germline CDR1 and CDR2 sequences are SGDLS and YYNGEE. V was trimmed by 2 bases and J by 8 bases, leaving 19 bases between them. CDR3 residues: CASSVGGLTSLGYTF. CDR3 DNA: TGTGCCAGCAGCGTGGGGGGACTTACCTCCTTAGGCTACACCTTC.

The chain combines TRBV9 with TRBJ1-1; weak D call: TRBD1 (5 bases). Trimming removed 4 bases from V and 10 bases from J, with 23 bases in between. Germline V lookup: CDR1 SGDLS, CDR2 YYNGEE. CDR3 length: 15 amino acids. The CDR3 sequence is CASSTLAGTTLGAFF. The CDR3 nucleotides are TGTGCCAGCAGCACCCTGGCGGGGACGACACTAGGAGCTTTCTTT. The entire variable domain, with the rest obtained from reference TRBV9 and TRBJ1-1, is as follows: DSGVTQTPKHLITATGQRVTLRCSPRSGDLSVYWYQQSLDQGLQFLIQYYNGEERAKGNILERFSAQQFPDLHSELNLSSLELGDSALYFCASSTLAGTTLGAFFGQGTRLTVV.

The chain is built from TRBV2 and TRBJ1-2; 7 nucleotides match TRBD1. With 6 bases clipped from V and 0 bases from J, the junction kept 10 bases outside the gene matches. The CDR3 contains 16 residues. The germline V gene has CDR1 SNHLY and CDR2 FYNNEI. The CDR3 here is CASRGTDSITNYGYTF. Written as DNA, the CDR3 is TGTGCCAGCAGAGGGACAGACTCTATTACTAACTATGGCTACACCTTC.

This clone was observed once. This chain joins TRBV11-2 and TRBJ2-7; D perhaps matches TRBD1 (5 bases). The germline gives CDR1 SGHAT, CDR2 FQNNGV. CDR3 size: 16 residues. V dropped 2 bases and J dropped 3 bases, with 17 bases sitting between them. The CDR3 is CASSLYSLRASYEQYF. CDR3 sequence (DNA): TGTGCCAGCAGCTTATATAGTCTCAGGGCGAGCTACGAGCAGTACTTC.

The J gene is TRBJ1-1, the V gene TRBV9; 7 bases fit TRBD1. Unmatched junction bases numbered 3, after V lost 4 bases and J lost 0 bases. The CDR3 has 14 residues. CDR1 and CDR2 (germline): SGDLS, YYNGEE. CDR3 protein: CASSRGQLNTEAFF. The DNA for the CDR3 is TGTGCCAGCAGCCGGGGACAGTTGAACACTGAAGCTTTCTTT.

The rearrangement joins TRBV4-3 to TRBJ2-1, with a weak D call TRBD2 (6 bases). Germline V lookup: CDR1 LGHNA, CDR2 YSLEER. This CDR3 has 17 residues. Trimming removed 0 bases from V and 3 bases from J, with 15 bases in between. CDR3 sequence reads: CASSQEALAIDYNEQFF. The CDR3 DNA reads as TGCGCCAGCAGCCAAGAAGCTCTAGCGATAGACTACAATGAGCAGTTCTTC.

This clone showed up just a few times. The chain joins TRBV9 to TRBJ2-1, with 7 bases fitting TRBD2. Germline CDR1 is SGDLS and CDR2 is YYNGEE. Unmatched junction bases numbered 12, after V lost 10 bases and J lost 8 bases. The CDR3 consists of 13 residues. The CDR3: CASSRTSSHEQFF. The CDR3 nucleotides are TGTGCCTCGTCTCGGACTAGTTCTCATGAGCAGTTCTTC.

The J gene is TRBJ1-6, the V gene TRBV4-1; no definite D call. The ends were cut back, 3 bases at V and 5 bases at J, with 14 bases in the middle. The CDR3 is 16 amino acids. The germline V gene encodes CDR1 MGHRA and CDR2 YSYEKL. The CDR3 is CASSHGRMHNNSPLHF. The CDR3 DNA reads TGCGCCAGCAGCCACGGCAGGATGCATAATAATTCACCCCTCCACTTT.

The V call is TRBV3-1 (or the pseudogene TRBV3-2), the J call TRBJ1-6; the D is unclear. The V and J ends lost 1 base and 3 bases respectively, with 10 bases between them. The V gene's germline CDR1 is LGHDT and CDR2 YNNKEL (reference sequence). The CDR3 has 16 residues. The chain's CDR3 is CASSQVVSLYNSPLHF. CDR3 coding DNA: TGTGCCAGCAGCCAAGTTGTTTCCCTCTATAATTCACCCCTCCACTTT.

The chain employs TRBV15 and TRBJ2-1; TRBD1 aligns across 9 bases. The J segment lost 5 bases and the V segment lost 8 bases, leaving 7 bases of the junction unmatched. The V gene's germline CDR1 is LNHNV and CDR2 YYDKDF (reference sequence). The CDR3 has 14 residues. The CDR3 coding sequence is TGTGCCACCTCCCGGGACAGGGCTGACAATGAGCAGTTCTTC. This codes for CATSRDRADNEQFF.

In DNA form, the CDR3 reads TGTGCCAGCAGAACACAGGGAGAGGCAGGAAACACCATATATTTT. This translates into CASRTQGEAGNTIYF. The chain joins TRBV6-5 to TRBJ1-3; tentative D call: TRBD1 (6 bases). V gave up 6 bases and J gave up 4 bases, with 16 bases separating them. The CDR3 sequence is 15 residues long. Germline V gene data show CDR1 as MNHEY and CDR2 as SVGAGI.

This clone was observed a single time. The chain carries TRBV30 and TRBJ1-1, with 7 bases fitting TRBD1. The trim removed 5 bases at V and 4 bases at J, leaving 4 bases unmatched. Germline values: CDR1 GTSNPN, CDR2 SVGIG (reference sequence). The CDR3 consists of 12 residues. CDR3 DNA: TGTGCCTGGCAGGAGGGGGCCACTGAAGCTTTCTTT. This encodes CAWQEGATEAFF.

V usage is TRBV7-9 and J usage is TRBJ1-2; D gene ambiguous. The V end lost 5 bases, the J end lost 0 bases, and 10 bases lay between the germline ends. Germline assignment: CDR1 SEHNR and CDR2 FQNEAQ (reference sequence). The CDR3 is 14 amino acids. The CDR3 region has the DNA TGTGCCAGCAGCCCTGGCGGCTCTAACTATGGCTACACCTTC. This codes for CASSPGGSNYGYTF.

The V call is TRBV5-6, the J call TRBJ2-7; D is perhaps TRBD2 (6 bases). V was clipped by 6 bases and J by 6 bases, with 22 bases between them. This CDR3 has 15 amino acids. Looked up from germline, CDR1 is SGHDT and CDR2 is YYEEEE. The CDR3 sequence is CASNPGGPGYIEQYF. The CDR3 DNA sequence: TGTGCCAGCAACCCTGGAGGGCCCGGTTACATCGAGCAGTACTTC.

This chain links TRBV11-2 with TRBJ2-7; tentative D call: TRBD1 (7 bases). This CDR3 is built from 15 residues. V was cut by 0 bases and J by 2 bases, with 11 bases left in between. Germline assignment: CDR1 SGHAT and CDR2 FQNNGV. The CDR3 protein is CASSLEGGGAYEQYF. CDR3 bases: TGTGCCAGCAGCTTAGAAGGAGGGGGCGCCTACGAGCAGTACTTC.

The gene calls are TRBV24-1 and TRBJ2-1; possible D gene TRBD1, 6 bases. From germline, CDR1 is KGHDR and CDR2 SFDVKD. Trimming took off 7 bases at V and 12 bases at J, with 24 bases between the two ends. The CDR3 is 15 amino acids. The CDR3 sequence: CATSDGGQPFLGQFF. DNA of the CDR3: TGTGCCACCAGCGATGGTGGACAGCCCTTTCTGGGGCAGTTCTTC.

This CDR3 is CASSVVGTGENEKLFF. In DNA form, the CDR3 reads TGTGCCAGCAGCGTAGTGGGGACAGGGGAGAACGAAAAACTGTTTTTT. V and J are TRBV9 and TRBJ1-4, with 10 bases matching TRBD1. Losses at the gene ends were 0 bases for V and 8 bases for J; bases not matched to a gene: 7. There are 16 residues in the CDR3. Germline CDR1 SGDLS, CDR2 YYNGEE.

This clone was seen only a few times. The chain employs TRBV4-1 and TRBJ1-1; 7 nucleotides align to TRBD1. Unmatched junction bases numbered 5, after V lost 6 bases and J lost 1 base. Germline assignment: CDR1 MGHRA and CDR2 YSYEKL. The CDR3 covers 14 residues. CDR3 sequence: CASSLTGSNTEAFF. DNA for the CDR3: TGCGCCAGCAGTCTGACAGGGTCGAACACTGAAGCTTTCTTT.

V usage is TRBV7-2 and J usage is TRBJ2-7; 7 bases align to TRBD1. Germline CDR1 reads SGHTA; CDR2 reads FQGNSA. J lost 1 base, V lost 5 bases, and 11 bases had no gene match. This CDR3 comprises 16 residues. The CDR3 loop is CASSGNRGPSSYEQYF. The CDR3 DNA is TGTGCCAGCAGCGGCAACAGGGGCCCCTCTTCCTACGAGCAGTACTTC. The variable domain in full, with the rest retrieved from reference TRBV7-2 and TRBJ2-7, is GAGVSQSPSNKVTEKGKDVELRCDPISGHTALYWYRQSLGQGLEFLIYFQGNSAPDKSGLPSDRFSAERTGGSVSTLTIQRTQQEDSAVYLCASSGNRGPSSYEQYFGPGTRLTVT.

The chain is built from TRBV7-2 and TRBJ2-7; unclear D gene. The CDR3 has 14 amino acids. The V gene lost 3 bases and the J gene lost 3 bases, with 12 bases spanning the gap. CDR1 and CDR2 (germline): SGHTA, FQGNSA. The CDR3 loop reads CASSFDSRDYEQYF. The CDR3 DNA reads TGTGCCAGCAGCTTCGACTCCCGAGACTACGAGCAGTACTTC.

This clone has just one count. V is TRBV29-1 and J is TRBJ2-7, with 11 bases lining up with TRBD1. Trimming removed 2 bases from V and 5 bases from J; junction bases left unmatched: 8. Germline V gene sequence: CDR1 SQVTM, CDR2 ANQGSEA. This CDR3 has 15 residues. The CDR3 sequence is CSVEIGTGGVNEQYF. The CDR3 DNA reads as TGCAGCGTTGAAATAGGGACAGGGGGGGTCAACGAGCAGTACTTC.

The chain has TRBV7-9 and TRBJ2-3; perhaps TRBD2 as D (6 bases). The CDR3 has 15 amino acids. Trimming removed 11 bases at V and 0 bases at J, with 18 bases between. Germline V lookup: CDR1 SEHNR, CDR2 FQNEAQ (reference sequence). CDR3 loop: CAGSGTGTSTDTQYF. In DNA, the CDR3 is TGTGCCGGTTCGGGGACTGGAACTAGCACAGATACGCAGTATTTT.

The J gene is TRBJ2-7, the V gene TRBV10-3; 10 bases map to TRBD2. The CDR3 spans 15 residues. V lost 2 bases to trimming and J lost 7 bases; unmatched junction nucleotides: 8. CDR1 is ENHRY and CDR2 is SYGVKD in the germline V gene. CDR3 residues: CAISERTSGPGEQYF. The CDR3 nucleotides read TGTGCCATCAGTGAGAGGACTAGCGGCCCGGGGGAGCAGTACTTC.

Only one count was recorded for this clone. V usage is TRBV10-2 and J usage is TRBJ2-1, with 9 bases that match TRBD2. CDR1 and CDR2 from the germline V gene are WSHSY and SAAADI. There are 16 residues in the CDR3. After removal of 0 bases from V and 8 bases from J, the junction contained 8 bases not matched to a gene. CDR3 protein: CASSESASGTLYEQFF. CDR3 bases: TGCGCCAGCAGTGAGTCCGCTAGCGGGACCCTCTATGAGCAGTTCTTC.

The V call is TRBV28, the J call TRBJ1-2; D perhaps matches TRBD1 (5 bases). Trimming shortened V by 3 bases and J by 5 bases, and 13 bases separated the two germline ends. Germline loops: CDR1 MDHEN, CDR2 SYDVKM. The length of the CDR3 is 14 residues. Written as DNA, the CDR3 is TGTGCCAGCAGTTTTGGGGCTGAGTTTTATGGCTACACCTTC. Translating it yields CASSFGAEFYGYTF.

The chain employs TRBV29-1 and TRBJ1-4; weak D call: TRBD1 (6 bases). CDR3 length: 13 amino acids. Germline V gene data show CDR1 as SQVTM and CDR2 as ANQGSEA. V was shortened by 7 bases and J by 1 base, with 10 bases between the two germline ends. The CDR3 region is CSGGQRTNEKLFF. The CDR3 DNA reads TGCAGCGGCGGACAGAGAACTAATGAAAAACTGTTTTTT. The variable domain in full, with the rest retrieved from reference TRBV29-1 and TRBJ1-4, is SAVISQKPSRDICQRGTSLTIQCQVDSQVTMMFWYRQQPGQSLTLIATANQGSEATYESGFVIDKFPISRPNLTFSTLTVSNMSPEDSSIYLCSGGQRTNEKLFFGSGTQLSVL.

V is TRBV14 and J is TRBJ2-3, with D unresolved. The CDR3 is 12 amino acids. V dropped 1 base and J dropped 5 bases, with 4 bases sitting between them. Germline values: CDR1 SGHDN, CDR2 FVKESK. The CDR3 bases are TGTGCCAGCAGCCAAGTCGTAGATACGCAGTATTTT. It specifies CASSQVVDTQYF.

This chain connects TRBV28 to TRBJ1-5, with a possible D match to TRBD1 (5 bases). Between the trimmed V and J ends, which lost 7 bases and 0 bases, there was a span of 19 bases. CDR1 and CDR2 from the germline V gene are MDHEN and SYDVKM. This CDR3 region has 17 residues. CDR3 sequence reads: CASTPSGGLNSNQPQHF. The CDR3 DNA is TGTGCCAGCACCCCTTCGGGGGGACTTAATAGCAATCAGCCCCAGCATTTT.

The chain recombines TRBV19 with TRBJ2-3; TRBD1 matches at 7 bases. The CDR3 has 14 residues. J lost 6 bases, V lost 5 bases, and 8 bases had no gene match. The germline V gene encodes CDR1 LNHDA and CDR2 SQIVND (reference sequence). CDR3 sequence (DNA): TGTGCCAGTAGTCTCACAGGGGTGAGGGATACGCAGTATTTT. Translating it yields CASSLTGVRDTQYF.